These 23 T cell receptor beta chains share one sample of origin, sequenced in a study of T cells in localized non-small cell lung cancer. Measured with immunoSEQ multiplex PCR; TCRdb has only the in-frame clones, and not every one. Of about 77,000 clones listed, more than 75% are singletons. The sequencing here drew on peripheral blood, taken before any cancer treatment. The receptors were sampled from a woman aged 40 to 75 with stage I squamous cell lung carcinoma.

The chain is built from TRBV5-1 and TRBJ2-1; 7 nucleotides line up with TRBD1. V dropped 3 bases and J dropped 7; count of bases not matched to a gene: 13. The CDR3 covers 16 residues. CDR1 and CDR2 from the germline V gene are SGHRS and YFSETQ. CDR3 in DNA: TGCGCCAGCAGCTCGCAGGGGGTATCTGGGACAAATGAGCAGTTCTTC. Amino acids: CASSSQGVSGTNEQFF.

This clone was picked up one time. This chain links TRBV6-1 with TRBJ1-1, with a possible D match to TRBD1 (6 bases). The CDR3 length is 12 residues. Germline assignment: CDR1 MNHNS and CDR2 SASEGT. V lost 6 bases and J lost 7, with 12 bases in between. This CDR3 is CASRPGTFEAFF. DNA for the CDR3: TGTGCCAGCAGACCCGGGACATTTGAAGCTTTCTTT.

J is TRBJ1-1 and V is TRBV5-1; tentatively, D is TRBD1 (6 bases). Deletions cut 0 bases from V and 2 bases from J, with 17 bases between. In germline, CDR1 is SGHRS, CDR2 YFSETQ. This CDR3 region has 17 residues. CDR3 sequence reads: CASSLEGSTGINTEAFF. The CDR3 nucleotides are TGCGCCAGCAGCTTGGAGGGTTCGACAGGCATAAACACTGAAGCTTTCTTT.

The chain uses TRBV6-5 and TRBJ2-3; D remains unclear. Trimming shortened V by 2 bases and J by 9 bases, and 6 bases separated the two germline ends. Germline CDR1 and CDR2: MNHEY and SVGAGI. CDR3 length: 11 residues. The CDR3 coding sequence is TGTGCCAGCAGTTACGGGAAGACGCAGTATTTT. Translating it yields CASSYGKTQYF.

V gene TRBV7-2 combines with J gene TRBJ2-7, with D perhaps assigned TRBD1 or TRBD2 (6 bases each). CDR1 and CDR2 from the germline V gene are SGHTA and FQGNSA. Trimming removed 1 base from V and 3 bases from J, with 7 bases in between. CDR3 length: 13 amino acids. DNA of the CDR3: TGTGCCAGCAGCTTAGAGGGGGGCTACGAGCAGTACTTC. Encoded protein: CASSLEGGYEQYF.

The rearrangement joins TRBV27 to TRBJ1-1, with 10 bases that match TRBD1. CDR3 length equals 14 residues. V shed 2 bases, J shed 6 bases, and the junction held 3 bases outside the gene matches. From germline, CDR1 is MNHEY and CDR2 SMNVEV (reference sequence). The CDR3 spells CASSLRQGAAEAFF. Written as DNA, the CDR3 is TGTGCCAGCAGTTTAAGACAGGGGGCGGCTGAAGCTTTCTTT.

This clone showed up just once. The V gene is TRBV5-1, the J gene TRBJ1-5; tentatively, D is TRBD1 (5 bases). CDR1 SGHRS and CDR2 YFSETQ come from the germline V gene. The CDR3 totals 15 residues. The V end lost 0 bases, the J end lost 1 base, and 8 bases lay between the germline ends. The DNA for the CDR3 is TGCGCCAGCAGCTTGGAGGCAGGGAGCAATCAGCCCCAGCATTTT. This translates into CASSLEAGSNQPQHF. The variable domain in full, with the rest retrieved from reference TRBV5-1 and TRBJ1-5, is KAGVTQTPRYLIKTRGQQVTLSCSPISGHRSVSWYQQTPGQGLQFLFEYFSETQRNKGNFPGRFSGRQFSNSRSEMNVSTLELGDSALYLCASSLEAGSNQPQHFGDGTRLSIL.

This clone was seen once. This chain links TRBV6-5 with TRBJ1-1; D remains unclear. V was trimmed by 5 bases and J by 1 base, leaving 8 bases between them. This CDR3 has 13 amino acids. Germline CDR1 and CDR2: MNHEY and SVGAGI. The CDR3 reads CASSGSGNTEAFF. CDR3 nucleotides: TGTGCCAGCAGTGGATCCGGGAACACTGAAGCTTTCTTT.

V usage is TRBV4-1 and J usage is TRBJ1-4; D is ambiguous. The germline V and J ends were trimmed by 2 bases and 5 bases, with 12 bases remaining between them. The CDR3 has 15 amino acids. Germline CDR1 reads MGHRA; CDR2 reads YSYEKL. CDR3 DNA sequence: TGCGCCAGCAGCCAATTAGCACAGTCGAATGAAAAACTGTTTTTT. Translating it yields CASSQLAQSNEKLFF.

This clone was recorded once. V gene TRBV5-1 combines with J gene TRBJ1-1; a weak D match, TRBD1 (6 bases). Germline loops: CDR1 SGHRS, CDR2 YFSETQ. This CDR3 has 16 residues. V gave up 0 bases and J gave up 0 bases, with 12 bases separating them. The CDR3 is CASSLANGQMNTEAFF. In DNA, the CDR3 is TGCGCCAGCAGCTTGGCCAACGGACAGATGAACACTGAAGCTTTCTTT. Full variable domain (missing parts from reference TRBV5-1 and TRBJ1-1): KAGVTQTPRYLIKTRGQQVTLSCSPISGHRSVSWYQQTPGQGLQFLFEYFSETQRNKGNFPGRFSGRQFSNSRSEMNVSTLELGDSALYLCASSLANGQMNTEAFFGQGTRLTVV.

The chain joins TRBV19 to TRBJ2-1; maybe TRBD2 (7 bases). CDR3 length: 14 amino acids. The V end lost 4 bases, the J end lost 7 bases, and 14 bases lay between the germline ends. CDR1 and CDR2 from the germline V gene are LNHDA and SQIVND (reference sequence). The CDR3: CASSKGGQGNEQFF. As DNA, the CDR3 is TGTGCCAGTAGTAAGGGGGGGCAGGGGAATGAGCAGTTCTTC.

The CDR3 region is CASSDTGSGRSPLHF. The CDR3 bases are TGTGCCAGCAGTGACACAGGGTCTGGTAGATCACCCCTCCACTTT. This sequence joins TRBV6-4 and TRBJ1-6; weak D call: TRBD1 (6 bases). Germline CDR1 MRHNA, CDR2 SNTAGT. The V gene lost 2 bases and the J gene lost 10 bases, with 15 bases spanning the gap. The CDR3 sequence is 15 residues long.

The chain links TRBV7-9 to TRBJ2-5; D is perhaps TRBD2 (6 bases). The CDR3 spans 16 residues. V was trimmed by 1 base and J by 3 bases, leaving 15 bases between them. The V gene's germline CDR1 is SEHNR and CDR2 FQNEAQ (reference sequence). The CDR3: CASSLGAGGAEETQYF. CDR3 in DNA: TGTGCCAGCAGCTTAGGGGCGGGCGGGGCGGAAGAGACCCAGTACTTC.

CDR3 sequence (DNA): TGTGCCAGCAGCGTAGGGGGGGACAGCGCTAATTCACCCCTCCACTTT. Translating gives CASSVGGDSANSPLHF. The chain joins TRBV9 to TRBJ1-6, with TRBD1 matching over 7 bases. The J segment lost 6 bases and the V segment lost 0 bases, leaving 6 bases of the junction unmatched. Germline V gene lookup returns CDR1 SGDLS and CDR2 YYNGEE. The length of the CDR3 is 16 residues.

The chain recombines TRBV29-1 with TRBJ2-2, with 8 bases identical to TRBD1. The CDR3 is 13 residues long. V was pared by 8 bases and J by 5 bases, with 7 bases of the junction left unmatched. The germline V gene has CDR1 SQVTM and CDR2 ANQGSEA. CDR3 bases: TGCAGCATTACCGGGACAGGAACCGGGGAGCTGTTTTTT. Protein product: CSITGTGTGELFF.

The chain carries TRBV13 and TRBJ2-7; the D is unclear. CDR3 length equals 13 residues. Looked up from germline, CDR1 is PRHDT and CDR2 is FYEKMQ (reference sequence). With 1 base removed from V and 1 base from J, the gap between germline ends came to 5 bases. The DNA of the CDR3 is TGTGCCAGCAGCTTAGCCGAGTCCTACGAGCAGTACTTC. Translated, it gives CASSLAESYEQYF.

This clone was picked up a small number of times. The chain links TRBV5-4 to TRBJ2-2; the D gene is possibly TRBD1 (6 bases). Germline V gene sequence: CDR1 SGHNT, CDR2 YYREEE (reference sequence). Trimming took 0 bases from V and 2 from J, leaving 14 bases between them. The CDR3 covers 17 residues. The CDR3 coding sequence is TGTGCCAGCAGCTTGGTGGGGGACACCGAAAACACCGGGGAGCTGTTTTTT. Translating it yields CASSLVGDTENTGELFF.

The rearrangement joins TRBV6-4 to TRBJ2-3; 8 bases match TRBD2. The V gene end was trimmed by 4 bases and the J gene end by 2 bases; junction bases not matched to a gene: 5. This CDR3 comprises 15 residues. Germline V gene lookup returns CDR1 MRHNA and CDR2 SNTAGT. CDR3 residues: CASSADGGATDTQYF. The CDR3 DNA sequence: TGTGCCAGCAGTGCTGACGGGGGGGCCACAGATACGCAGTATTTT.

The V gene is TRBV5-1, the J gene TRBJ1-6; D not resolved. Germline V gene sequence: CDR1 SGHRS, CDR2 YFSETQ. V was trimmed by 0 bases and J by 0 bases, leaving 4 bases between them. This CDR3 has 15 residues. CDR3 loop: CASSLVSSYNSPLHF. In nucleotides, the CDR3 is TGCGCCAGCAGCTTGGTTAGCTCCTATAATTCACCCCTCCACTTT. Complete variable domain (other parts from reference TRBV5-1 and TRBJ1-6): KAGVTQTPRYLIKTRGQQVTLSCSPISGHRSVSWYQQTPGQGLQFLFEYFSETQRNKGNFPGRFSGRQFSNSRSEMNVSTLELGDSALYLCASSLVSSYNSPLHFGNGTRLTVT.

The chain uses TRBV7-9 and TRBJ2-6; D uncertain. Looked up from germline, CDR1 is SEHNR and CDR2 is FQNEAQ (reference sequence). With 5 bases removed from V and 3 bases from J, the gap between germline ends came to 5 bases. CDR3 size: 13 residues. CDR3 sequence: CASSQHGANVLTF. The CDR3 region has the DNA TGTGCCAGCAGCCAGCATGGGGCCAACGTCCTGACTTTC.

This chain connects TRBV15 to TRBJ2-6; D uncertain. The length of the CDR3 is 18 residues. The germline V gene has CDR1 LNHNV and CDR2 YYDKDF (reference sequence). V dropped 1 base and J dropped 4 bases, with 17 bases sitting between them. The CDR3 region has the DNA TGTGCCACCAGCAGAGGGGGAAACCCAACAATCGGGGCCAACGTCCTGACTTTC. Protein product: CATSRGGNPTIGANVLTF.

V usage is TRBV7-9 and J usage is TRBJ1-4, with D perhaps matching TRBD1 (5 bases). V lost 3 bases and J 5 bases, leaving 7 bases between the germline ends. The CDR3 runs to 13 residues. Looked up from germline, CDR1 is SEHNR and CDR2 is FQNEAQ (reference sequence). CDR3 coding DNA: TGTGCCAGCAGCTTGGACATGAATGAAAAACTGTTTTTT. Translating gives CASSLDMNEKLFF.

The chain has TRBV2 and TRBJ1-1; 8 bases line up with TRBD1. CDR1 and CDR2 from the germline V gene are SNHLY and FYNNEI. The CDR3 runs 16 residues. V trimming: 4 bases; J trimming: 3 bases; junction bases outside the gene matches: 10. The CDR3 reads CASSGEAGGAYTEAFF. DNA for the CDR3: TGTGCCAGCAGTGGGGAAGCAGGGGGCGCGTACACTGAAGCTTTCTTT. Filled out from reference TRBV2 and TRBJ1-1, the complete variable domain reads EPEVTQTPSHQVTQMGQEVILRCVPISNHLYFYWYRQILGQKVEFLVSFYNNEISEKSEIFDDQFSVERPDGSNFTLKIRSTKLEDSAMYFCASSGEAGGAYTEAFFGQGTRLTVV.